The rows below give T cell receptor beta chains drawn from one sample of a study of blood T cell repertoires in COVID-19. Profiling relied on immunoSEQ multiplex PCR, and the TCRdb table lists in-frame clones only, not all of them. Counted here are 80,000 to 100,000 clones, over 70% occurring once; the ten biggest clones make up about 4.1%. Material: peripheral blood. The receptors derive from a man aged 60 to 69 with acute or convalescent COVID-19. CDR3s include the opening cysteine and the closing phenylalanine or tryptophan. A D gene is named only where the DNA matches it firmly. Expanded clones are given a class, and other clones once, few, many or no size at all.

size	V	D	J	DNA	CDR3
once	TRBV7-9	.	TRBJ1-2	TGTGCCAGCAGCTTAGCCAGATTGAATAACTATGGCTACACCTTC	CASSLARLNNYGYTF
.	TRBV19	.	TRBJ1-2	TGTGCCAGTGGACTGGACCCAGCTGCTGGCTACACCTTC	CASGLDPAAGYTF
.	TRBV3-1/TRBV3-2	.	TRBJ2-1	TGTGCCAGCAGCCCCAAGAACGGTGAGCAGTTCTTC	CASSPKNGEQFF
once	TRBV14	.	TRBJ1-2	TGTGCCAGCAGCCAAGATAGGGGAGCGGGCTATGGCTACACCTTC	CASSQDRGAGYGYTF
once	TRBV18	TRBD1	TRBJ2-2	TGTGCCAGCAGGGGACAGGGGGAGACGTCCGGGGAGCTGTTTTTT	CASRGQGETSGELFF
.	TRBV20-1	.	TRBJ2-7	TGCAGTGCGAGCGTCTACGAGCAGTACTTC	CSASVYEQYF
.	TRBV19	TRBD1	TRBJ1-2	TGTGCCAGTAGTTCCAAGACAGGGGCGCTTTTCTATGGCTACACCTTC	CASSSKTGALFYGYTF
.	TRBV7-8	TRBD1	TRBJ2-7	TGTGCCAGCAGTTTGAGGACAGGGCCTTCCTACGAGCAGTACTTC	CASSLRTGPSYEQYF
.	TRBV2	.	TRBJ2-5	TGTGCCAGCAGGACAGTACAAGAGACCCAGTACTTC	CASRTVQETQYF
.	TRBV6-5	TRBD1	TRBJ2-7	TGTGCCAGCAGGAGACAGGGCTGGAACTACGAGCAGTACTTC	CASRRQGWNYEQYF
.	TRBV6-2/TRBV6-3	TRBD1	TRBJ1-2	TGTGCCAGCAGTTACCGAGACAGGGTTGGGTATGGCTACACCTTC	CASSYRDRVGYGYTF
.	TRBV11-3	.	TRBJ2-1	TGTGCCAGCAGCTTAGATGGGGGGACTTTTAATGAGCAGTTCTTC	CASSLDGGTFNEQFF
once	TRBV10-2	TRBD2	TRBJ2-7	TGCGCCCCCAGAGCGGGGGCTGGGGCCTCCTACGAGCAGTACTTC	CAPRAGAGASYEQYF
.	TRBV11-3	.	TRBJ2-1	TGTGCCAGCAGCCCGGGCAGCGGGCGCTACAATGAGCAGTTCTTC	CASSPGSGRYNEQFF
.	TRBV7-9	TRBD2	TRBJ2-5	TGTGCCAGCAGCTTAGGGACTAGCGGGGGACGGGAGACCCAGTACTTC	CASSLGTSGGRETQYF
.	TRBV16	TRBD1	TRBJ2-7	TGTGCCAGCAGCCAACGGTACAGGGGGGACGAGCAGTACTTC	CASSQRYRGDEQYF
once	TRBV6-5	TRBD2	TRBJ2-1	TGTGCCAGCAGTCAGCGGGGATACAATGAGCAGTTCTTC	CASSQRGYNEQFF
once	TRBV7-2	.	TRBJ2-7	TGTGCCAGCAGCCGGGAGTGGACTCTCCCCTACGAGCAGTACTTC	CASSREWTLPYEQYF
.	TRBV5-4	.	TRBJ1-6	TGTGCCAGCAGCCCGATCGACAGAGATTCACCCCTCCACTTT	CASSPIDRDSPLHF
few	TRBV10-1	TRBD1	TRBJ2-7	TGCGCCAGCAGTGAGACAAGGGGACAGGTAGCCTACTTC	CASSETRGQVAYF
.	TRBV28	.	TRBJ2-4	TGTGCCAGCAGTTTGCCTAGAGCCAAAAACATTCAGTACTTC	CASSLPRAKNIQYF
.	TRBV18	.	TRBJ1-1	TGTGCCAGCTCGCTCAACAGGGAATGGGACACTGAAGCTTTCTTT	CASSLNREWDTEAFF
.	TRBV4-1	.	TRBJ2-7	TGCGCCAGCAGCCAAGACCCAGACCGAGGACTCCACTACGAGCAGTACTTC	CASSQDPDRGLHYEQYF
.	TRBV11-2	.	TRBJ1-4	TGTGCCAGCAGTCTTCTAACGGGACGGGGGTTAGAAAAACTGTTTTTT	CASSLLTGRGLEKLFF
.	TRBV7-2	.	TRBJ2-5	TGTGCCAGCAGCTTATCACGGGTTGAGACCCAGTACTTC	CASSLSRVETQYF
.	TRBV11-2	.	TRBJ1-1	TGTGCCAGCAGCCCCCGACTGGATCTTCAAGCTTTCTTT	CASSPRLDLQAFF
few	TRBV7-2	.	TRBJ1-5	TGTGCCAGCAGCCCGACAGTCACCAGTCAGCCCCAGCATTTT	CASSPTVTSQPQHF
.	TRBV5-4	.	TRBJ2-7	TGTGCCAGCAGCTTGGGGTTGGGGGGGCAATACGAGCAGTACTTC	CASSLGLGGQYEQYF
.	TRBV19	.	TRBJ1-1	TGTGCCAGTAGTAATTCAGGGACTGAAGCTTTCTTT	CASSNSGTEAFF
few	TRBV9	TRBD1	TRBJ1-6	TGTGCCAGCAGCGTAGATAGAGGGGGCCGGTCACCCCTCCACTTT	CASSVDRGGRSPLHF
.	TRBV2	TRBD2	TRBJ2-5	TGTGCCAGCAGTGAATTCGGGCGGGGGGGCACGGAGACCCAGTACTTC	CASSEFGRGGTETQYF
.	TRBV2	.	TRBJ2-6	TGTGCCAGCAGCAGGGTCTCTGGGGCCAACGTCCTGACTTTC	CASSRVSGANVLTF
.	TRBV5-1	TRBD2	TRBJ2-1	TGCGCCAGCAGCCCCGGGGGGTTCTCCTACAATGAGCAGTTCTTC	CASSPGGFSYNEQFF
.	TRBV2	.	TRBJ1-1	TGTGCCAGCATGAGGACAGCGGACACTGAAGCTTTCTTT	CASMRTADTEAFF
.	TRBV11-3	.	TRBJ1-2	TGTGCCAGCAGCTTAAGTCCGGACAGCGCCTATGGCTACACCTTC	CASSLSPDSAYGYTF
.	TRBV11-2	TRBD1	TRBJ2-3	TGTGCCAGCAGCCACCGACAGGGGTACACAGATACGCAGTATTTT	CASSHRQGYTDTQYF
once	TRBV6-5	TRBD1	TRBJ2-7	TGTGCCAGCAGTTACACGACAGGGGGCAAGCAGTACTTC	CASSYTTGGKQYF
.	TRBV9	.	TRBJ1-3	TGTGCCAGCAGCGTTCGAGACTCTGGAAACACCATATATTTT	CASSVRDSGNTIYF
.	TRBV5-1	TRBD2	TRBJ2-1	TGCGCCAGCAGCTACTTTCGAACAGGCCCTAGCGGGAGCTCCTACAATGAGCAGTTCTTC	CASSYFRTGPSGSSYNEQFF
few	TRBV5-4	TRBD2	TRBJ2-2	TGTGCCAGCAGCTTGGGAAGCGGGAGGGTCACCGGGGAGCTGTTTTTT	CASSLGSGRVTGELFF
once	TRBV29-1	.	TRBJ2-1	TGCAGCGTTGACGAGGAGTACAATGTAGGGCAGTTCTTC	CSVDEEYNVGQFF
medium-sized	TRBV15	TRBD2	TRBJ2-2	TGTGCCACCAGCAGACAAGGACTAGCGGACACCGGGGAGCTGTTTTTT	CATSRQGLADTGELFF
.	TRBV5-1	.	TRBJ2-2	TGCGCCAGCAGCTTGGCCAGACAAACCGGGGAGCTGTTTTTT	CASSLARQTGELFF
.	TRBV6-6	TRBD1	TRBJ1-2	TGTGCCAGCACCTTTTGGGACAGCACCGATGGCTACACCTTC	CASTFWDSTDGYTF
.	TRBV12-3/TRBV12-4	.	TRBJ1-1	TGTGCCAGCACTATAGACACTGAAGCTTTCTTT	CASTIDTEAFF
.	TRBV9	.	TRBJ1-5	TGTGCCAGCAGCGTAGACGGACAGATAAATCAGCCCCAGCATTTT	CASSVDGQINQPQHF
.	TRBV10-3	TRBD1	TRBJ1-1	TGTGCCATCAGGGAAGGGGGCATGAACACTGAAGCTTTCTTT	CAIREGGMNTEAFF
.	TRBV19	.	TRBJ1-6	TGTGCCAGTAGTACCTTGGGGGGGAATTCACCCCTCCACTTT	CASSTLGGNSPLHF
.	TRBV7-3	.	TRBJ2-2	TGTGCCAGCAGCTTAAGGGGCACGACCACCGGGGAGCTGTTTTTT	CASSLRGTTTGELFF
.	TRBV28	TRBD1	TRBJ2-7	TGTGCCAGCAGTTTATCCCCAGGGGGCCCAAGGGGTGAGCAGTACTTC	CASSLSPGGPRGEQYF